The present entry profiles one T cell receptor beta chain with its context. Participant-reported clinical history was the basis for cohort assignment. The sample comes from a study of blood T cell repertoires in COVID-19. Study overall: From T cells, B-cell-depleted T cells, or PBMCs came the material, which was cDNA or gDNA.

The CDR3 loop spans 16 amino acids. Germline loops: CDR1 SGHTA, CDR2 FQGNSA. The V gene lost 6 bases and the J gene lost 7 bases, with 22 bases spanning the gap. Data came from immunoSEQ multiplex PCR; TCRdb stores just in-frame clones and leaves some out. Of about 46,000 clones in the sample, 85% to 90% were seen once. This receptor was obtained from a woman aged 50 to 65 who had recovered from COVID-19. The chain couples TRBV7-2 to TRBJ2-1, with D perhaps TRBD2 (6 bases). The sequencing input was PBMCs or T cells enriched from blood (not recorded which). This chain's CDR3 is CASRYSGRGGINEQFF. The CDR3, as DNA: TGTGCCAGCAGATACTCAGGGAGAGGAGGGATAAATGAGCAGTTCTTC.